The next 10 T cell receptor beta chains were all read from a single sample in a study of blood T cell repertoires in COVID-19 (dated by TCRdb to about 2020). Library generation was performed with the immunoSEQ multiplex PCR assay. TCRdb limited this immuneACCESS table to in-frame rearrangements with V and J called. A share of clones is missing; checked studies link under half to unresolved V genes, and the rest is unexplained. The sample table lists some 68,000 clones, about 85% of them with a count of one. Of the sample, about 3% is held by the ten largest clones. The specimen was peripheral blood. The source of these receptors is a woman in her forties or fifties with COVID-19, enrolled during active disease.

The rearrangement links TRBV6-5 to TRBJ2-5, with D unclear. The CDR3 extends over 11 amino acids. CDR1 is MNHEY, CDR2 SVGAGI, per germline. V lost 6 bases and J 2 bases, leaving 4 bases between the germline ends. Here the CDR3 reads CASRLQETQYF. The CDR3 nucleotides are TGTGCCAGCAGGCTACAAGAGACCCAGTACTTC.

The chain carries TRBV5-5 and TRBJ1-4; no clear D. This CDR3 has 16 amino acids. V dropped 0 bases and J dropped 1 base, with 10 bases sitting between them. The germline V gene has CDR1 SGHKS and CDR2 YYEKEE (reference sequence). The CDR3 here is CASSLGTALTNEKLFF. Written as DNA, the CDR3 is TGTGCCAGCAGCTTGGGCACAGCACTAACTAATGAAAAACTGTTTTTT.

This chain links TRBV9 with TRBJ1-4; no reliable D call. V lost 3 bases to trimming and J lost 3 bases, with 9 bases between them. CDR1 is SGDLS and CDR2 is YYNGEE in the germline V gene. The CDR3 extends over 14 amino acids. In DNA form, the CDR3 reads TGTGCCAGCAGCGCTCCAGGTTCTAATGAAAAACTGTTTTTT. Its protein is CASSAPGSNEKLFF.

The chain uses TRBV5-1 and TRBJ2-5; 8 bases agree with TRBD1. Trimming took 4 bases from V and 5 from J; bases not matched to a gene: 10. CDR1 and CDR2 from the germline V gene are SGHRS and YFSETQ. CDR3 length equals 15 residues. The CDR3 protein is CASSLRQGKSETQYF. CDR3 nucleotide sequence: TGCGCCAGCAGCCTCCGACAGGGGAAGTCGGAGACCCAGTACTTC. The variable domain in full, with the rest retrieved from reference TRBV5-1 and TRBJ2-5, is KAGVTQTPRYLIKTRGQQVTLSCSPISGHRSVSWYQQTPGQGLQFLFEYFSETQRNKGNFPGRFSGRQFSNSRSEMNVSTLELGDSALYLCASSLRQGKSETQYFGPGTRLLVL.

The chain uses TRBV27 and TRBJ2-3, with 8 bases lining up with TRBD1. The CDR3 contains 17 residues. Per germline, CDR1 MNHEY and CDR2 SMNVEV (reference sequence). V dropped 5 bases and J dropped 6; count of bases not matched to a gene: 16. CDR3 DNA: TGTGCCAGCAGTCGCCGGGACAGGCCAACCGCGCCGGATACGCAGTATTTT. Translation gives CASSRRDRPTAPDTQYF.

The V call is TRBV10-2, the J call TRBJ2-2; 12 nucleotides align to TRBD2. With V trimmed by 5 bases and J by 2 bases, 3 bases remained unmatched. The CDR3 length is 16 residues. Germline-derived CDR1 and CDR2 are WSHSY and SAAADI. CDR3 coding DNA: TGCGCCAGCAGTCGACTAGCGGGAGCTAACACCGGGGAGCTGTTTTTT. The encoded protein is CASSRLAGANTGELFF.

The chain uses TRBV6-5 and TRBJ2-1; D gene unclear. The germline V gene has CDR1 MNHEY and CDR2 SVGAGI. The CDR3 totals 11 residues. V was shortened by 8 bases and J by 6 bases, with 8 bases between the two germline ends. CDR3 sequence: CASCQVNEQFF. DNA of the CDR3: TGTGCCAGCTGCCAGGTCAATGAGCAGTTCTTC.

This chain connects TRBV5-4 to TRBJ1-5, with TRBD1 matching 11 bases. The V segment lost 4 bases and the J segment 4 bases; nucleotides outside the gene matches: 4. The germline gives CDR1 SGHNT, CDR2 YYREEE (reference sequence). The CDR3 has 15 amino acids. The CDR3 DNA sequence: TGTGCCAGCAGCCCGGGGACAGGGGGGAATCAGCCCCAGCATTTT. Residues: CASSPGTGGNQPQHF.

The gene calls are TRBV15 and TRBJ2-5, with 8 nucleotides matching TRBD2. Germline CDR1 reads LNHNV; CDR2 reads YYDKDF (reference sequence). J was trimmed by 5 bases and V by 0 bases; bases with no gene match: 8. This CDR3 comprises 16 residues. Here the CDR3 reads CATSRDQSLAGETQYF. CDR3 DNA: TGTGCCACCAGCAGAGATCAAAGCCTAGCGGGCGAGACCCAGTACTTC.

The chain joins TRBV3-1 (or the pseudogene TRBV3-2) to TRBJ1-1; TRBD1 might be the D (5 bases). The CDR3 extends over 14 amino acids. Germline V gives CDR1 LGHDT, CDR2 YNNKEL (reference sequence). V was trimmed by 4 bases and J by 4 bases, leaving 13 bases between them. The CDR3 reads CASSRSGGGTEAFF. The CDR3 DNA reads as TGTGCCAGCAGCCGATCCGGGGGTGGCACTGAAGCTTTCTTT.